This TCR beta chain was identified during a study of T cells in Graves' hyperthyroidism and ophthalmopathy. Regarding the study as a whole: Stable hyperthyroidism was separated from ophthalmopathy by a model based on 13 V-J features.

In this sample, this clonotype turned up many times. What it binds is not known. The V end was cut by 5 bases, the J end by 2 bases, with 13 bases between. Germline V gene data show CDR1 as SGHTA and CDR2 as FQGNSA. This CDR3 is built from 15 residues. From RNA transcripts, TCR beta CDR3 regions were amplified. HTBI primers drove first-round RT-PCR of the TCR CDR3. TCRdb processed the multiplex PCR reads anew with MiXCR; each CDR3 protein has one entry. The repertoire holds under 450,000 distinct CDR3 sequences, approximately 14% seen once, with about 7.7% in the top ten. The hyperthyroidism patients had all been newly diagnosed, and their disease duration was under 2 months. Their ages ranged from 18 to 65 years. The PBMCs were taken from 10 ml of fresh peripheral blood.

The chain has TRBV7-2 and TRBJ1-3; no clear D gene. This TCR came from a woman under 30 with Graves' hyperthyroidism. The sequenced sample was blood. In DNA, the CDR3 is TGTGCCAGCAGCCGCGGGGTTGACGCTGGAAACACCATATATTTT. It encodes CASSRGVDAGNTIYF.